This entry is about one T cell receptor (beta chain). Profiled with immunoSEQ multiplex PCR; TCRdb holds only in-frame clones, not every one. Among about 80,000 clones listed, around 90% were seen once. The data derive from a study of OX40 agonist ivuxolimab in advanced cancers. The CDR3 length is 13 residues. Germline V gene lookup returns CDR1 SQVTM and CDR2 ANQGSEA. J was trimmed by 8 bases and V by 3 bases; bases with no gene match: 3. The chain employs TRBV29-1 and TRBJ1-4; 10 bases are a match to TRBD1. Sequencing was performed on CD4+ or CD8+ T cells sorted from blood, taken in a trial of the OX40 agonist ivuxolimab. This receptor was obtained from an adult with an advanced solid tumor such as melanoma, head and neck, liver or kidney cancer. The CDR3 bases are TGCAGCGTTGACGAGACAGGGGGCGAAAAACTGTTTTTT. Encoded protein: CSVDETGGEKLFF.